What follows are 4 T cell receptor beta chains derived from one specimen sequenced in a study of T cell repertoires in cytomegalovirus infection. TCRdb re-called the reads through MiXCR, storing one row per CDR3 protein. This repertoire shows some 320,000 distinct CDR3 sequences, 25% to 30% found once; its top ten account for around 20%. The antigens these receptors bind are not known. This specimen was cultured PBMCs, taken from culture after CMV antigen stimulation. These receptors were taken from a human donor in good health (CMV status not recorded). Some clones in this sample may be carry-over from other donors' samples.

The chain is built from TRBV11-3 and TRBJ2-3; D not certain. This CDR3 has 16 residues. Trimming took off 4 bases at V and 3 bases at J, with 17 bases between the two ends. Germline values: CDR1 SGHNT, CDR2 YENEEA. CDR3 in DNA: TGTGCCAGCAGCTCCATTGGTCCAGACTTAACAGATACGCAGTATTTT. Residues: CASSSIGPDLTDTQYF. The whole variable domain, filled in from reference TRBV11-3 and TRBJ2-3, reads EAGVVQSPRYKIIEKKQPVAFWCNPISGHNTLYWYLQNLGQGPELLIRYENEEAVDDSQLPKDRFSAERLKGVDSTLKIQPAELGDSAVYLCASSSIGPDLTDTQYFGPGTRLTVL.

The J gene is TRBJ1-4, the V gene TRBV27; no clear D gene. Per the germline V gene, CDR1 is MNHEY and CDR2 is SMNVEV (reference sequence). The CDR3 is made up of 13 amino acids. V was pared by 6 bases and J by 8 bases, with 13 bases between. CDR3 DNA sequence: TGTGCCAGCAGGAGGCCTGCAGGAGAAAAACTGTTTTTT. It is translated as CASRRPAGEKLFF.

The chain links TRBV4-2 to TRBJ1-4; 8 bases match TRBD1. This CDR3 has 14 residues. Germline V CDR1 and CDR2: LGHNA, YNFKEQ. J was trimmed by 6 bases and V by 1 base; bases with no gene match: 1. CDR3 protein: CASSQGTGYEKLFF. CDR3 nucleotide sequence: TGTGCCAGCAGCCAAGGGACAGGGTATGAAAAACTGTTTTTT.

The rearrangement uses TRBV7-2 and TRBJ1-6; D possibly corresponds to TRBD1 (6 bases). V was pared by 4 bases and J by 5 bases, with 12 bases between. CDR1 and CDR2 (germline): SGHTA, FQGNSA. CDR3 length equals 15 residues. CDR3 sequence (DNA): TGTGCCAGCAGCTCCCGGACAGATGATAATTCACCCCTCCACTTT. Protein: CASSSRTDDNSPLHF.